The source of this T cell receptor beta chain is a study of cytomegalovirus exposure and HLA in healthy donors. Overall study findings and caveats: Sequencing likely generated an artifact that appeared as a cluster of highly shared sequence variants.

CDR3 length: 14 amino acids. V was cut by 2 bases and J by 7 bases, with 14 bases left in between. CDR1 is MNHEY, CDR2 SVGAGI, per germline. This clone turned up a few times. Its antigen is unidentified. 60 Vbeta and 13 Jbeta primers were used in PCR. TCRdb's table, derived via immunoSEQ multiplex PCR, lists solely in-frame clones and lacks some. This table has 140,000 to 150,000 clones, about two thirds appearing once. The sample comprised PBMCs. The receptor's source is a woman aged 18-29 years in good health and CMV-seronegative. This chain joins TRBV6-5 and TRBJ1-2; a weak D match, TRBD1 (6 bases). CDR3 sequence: CASSYGVGAGGYTF. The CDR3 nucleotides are TGTGCCAGCAGTTACGGTGTGGGGGCGGGTGGCTACACCTTC.